These 32 T cell receptor beta chains were sequenced from one sample in a study of blood T cell repertoires in COVID-19. Clones were read by immunoSEQ multiplex PCR, and TCRdb kept only the in-frame ones, dropping some. The sample gives over 300,000 clones, roughly 90% of which show up once; 0.95% to 1% is in the top ten. Sequences were obtained from PBMCs or T cells enriched from blood (not recorded which). These receptors all stem from a woman aged 30 to 39 with acute COVID-19.

This chain connects TRBV19 to TRBJ1-5; 7 bases agree with TRBD1. The ends lost 6 bases at V and 5 bases at J; junction bases unmatched: 10. Germline V gene sequence: CDR1 LNHDA, CDR2 SQIVND (reference sequence). CDR3 length equals 15 residues. The CDR3 region has the DNA TGTGCCAGTAGAACCGGGACAGCAATTTATCAGCCCCAGCATTTT. Amino acids: CASRTGTAIYQPQHF. The full variable domain, with the rest looked up from reference TRBV19 and TRBJ1-5, is DGGITQSPKYLFRKEGQNVTLSCEQNLNHDAMYWYRQDPGQGLRLIYYSQIVNDFQKGDIAEGYSVSREKKESFPLTVTSAQKNPTAFYLCASRTGTAIYQPQHFGDGTRLSIL.

This chain connects TRBV7-6 to TRBJ2-5, with D possibly matching TRBD1 (6 bases). In germline, CDR1 is SGHVS, CDR2 FNYEAQ. This CDR3 has 14 residues. Trimming removed 3 bases from V and 0 bases from J, with 8 bases in between. The CDR3 loop is CASSFGQYQETQYF. The DNA of the CDR3 is TGTGCCAGCAGCTTTGGACAGTACCAAGAGACCCAGTACTTC.

The V call is TRBV5-4, the J call TRBJ2-7; tentative D call: TRBD2 (5 bases). V was shortened by 0 bases and J by 5 bases, with 18 bases between the two germline ends. There are 16 residues in the CDR3. Germline CDR1 reads SGHNT; CDR2 reads YYREEE (reference sequence). The DNA of the CDR3 is TGTGCCAGCAGCTTGGAAGGTACAGCGGTTTTTGACGAGCAGTACTTC. Translated, it gives CASSLEGTAVFDEQYF.

The chain couples TRBV2 to TRBJ1-1; no definite D call. The CDR3 is 14 amino acids. The V gene lost 6 bases and the J gene lost 3 bases, with 14 bases spanning the gap. Per the germline V gene, CDR1 is SNHLY and CDR2 is FYNNEI. The CDR3 here is CASSSGDTYTEAFF. DNA for the CDR3: TGTGCCAGCAGCTCCGGTGACACCTACACTGAAGCTTTCTTT.

The CDR3 DNA reads TGTGCCAGCAGCTCGCGACAGGGGCATGGCTACACCTTC. It specifies CASSSRQGHGYTF. The gene calls are TRBV6-5 and TRBJ1-2, with 8 nucleotides matching TRBD1. CDR1 and CDR2 from the germline V gene are MNHEY and SVGAGI. After removal of 6 bases from V and 6 bases from J, the junction contained 6 bases not matched to a gene. The CDR3 totals 13 residues.

The chain carries TRBV6-2 or TRBV6-3 and TRBJ2-7, with 9 bases identical to TRBD2. Trimming removed 1 base from V and 6 bases from J; junction bases left unmatched: 10. This CDR3 contains 16 residues. Germline CDR1 is MNHEY and CDR2 is SVGEGT. The DNA of the CDR3 is TGTGCCAGCAGTTACTTCTTGACTAGCGGTCGTTCCGAGCAGTACTTC. Amino acids: CASSYFLTSGRSEQYF.

In nucleotides, the CDR3 is TGTGCCACCAGTGACCCGAGCCAGGGGAACACTGAAGCTTTCTTT. Translated: CATSDPSQGNTEAFF. This sequence joins TRBV24-1 and TRBJ1-1, with a possible D match to TRBD1 (5 bases). The V gene's germline CDR1 is KGHDR and CDR2 SFDVKD. V lost 4 bases to trimming and J lost 1 base, with 12 bases between them. The CDR3 has 15 residues.

The gene calls are TRBV6-5 and TRBJ1-6; D perhaps matches TRBD1 (5 bases). Germline V CDR1 and CDR2: MNHEY, SVGAGI. The CDR3 runs 15 residues. Trimming took off 2 bases at V and 14 bases at J, with 19 bases between the two ends. This CDR3 reads CASSYARSLPGALHF. The CDR3 DNA reads as TGTGCCAGCAGTTACGCGAGGTCACTGCCGGGGGCCCTCCACTTT.

J is TRBJ1-1 and V is TRBV2; possible D gene TRBD1, 6 bases. CDR1 SNHLY and CDR2 FYNNEI come from the germline V gene. This CDR3 has 16 residues. V was shortened by 4 bases and J by 4 bases, with 19 bases between the two germline ends. CDR3 in amino acids: CASSAQGPFVGTEAFF. For the CDR3, the DNA is TGTGCCAGCAGTGCCCAGGGGCCGTTCGTGGGCACTGAAGCTTTCTTT.

CDR3 nucleotides: TGTGCCAGCAGCTTGGGGACAGGGAATTACGAGCAGTACTTC. It encodes CASSLGTGNYEQYF. The chain recombines TRBV5-6 with TRBJ2-7; 8 bases line up with TRBD1. Germline CDR1 reads SGHDT; CDR2 reads YYEEEE. The CDR3 covers 14 residues. V dropped 0 bases and J dropped 4; count of bases not matched to a gene: 3.

The chain uses TRBV9 and TRBJ1-4; tentative D call: TRBD1 (5 bases). The V gene's germline CDR1 is SGDLS and CDR2 YYNGEE. With 3 bases removed from V and 5 bases from J, the gap between germline ends came to 8 bases. This CDR3 has 13 residues. The CDR3 region is CASSGTRNEKLFF. The CDR3 DNA reads TGTGCCAGCAGCGGGACACGGAATGAAAAACTGTTTTTT.

The V and J genes are TRBV4-3 and TRBJ1-1; D is undetermined. The CDR3 consists of 13 residues. Germline V gene data show CDR1 as LGHNA and CDR2 as YSLEER. Deletions cut 2 bases from V and 5 bases from J, with 9 bases between. In nucleotides, the CDR3 is TGCGCCAGCAGCCAAACTACCGAGACTGAAGCTTTCTTT. Translated, it gives CASSQTTETEAFF.

The chain employs TRBV5-4 and TRBJ1-2, with D possibly matching TRBD1 (5 bases). Trimming left V 5 bases short and J 1 base short, with 12 bases between. The CDR3 extends over 14 amino acids. CDR1 SGHNT and CDR2 YYREEE come from the germline V gene (reference sequence). The CDR3 DNA reads TGTGCCAGCAGTTCGGACACTTTTAACTATGGCTACACCTTC. Its translation: CASSSDTFNYGYTF.

This clone was detected once. The rearrangement links TRBV7-2 to TRBJ2-4; 10 nucleotides align to TRBD1. The CDR3 is made up of 16 amino acids. Germline V gives CDR1 SGHTA, CDR2 FQGNSA. J lost 7 bases, V lost 0 bases, and 6 bases had no gene match. This chain's CDR3 is CASSLARQGARNIQYF. The CDR3 DNA reads TGTGCCAGCAGCTTAGCTCGACAGGGGGCCAGGAACATTCAGTACTTC.

The genes are TRBV9 and TRBJ2-1, with D maybe TRBD1 (6 bases). Germline V gene lookup returns CDR1 SGDLS and CDR2 YYNGEE. The CDR3 contains 16 residues. V lost 3 bases and J 6 bases, leaving 19 bases between the germline ends. This CDR3 reads CASSGGPRTAANEQFF. Here the CDR3 DNA reads TGTGCCAGCAGCGGAGGACCGCGGACAGCGGCCAATGAGCAGTTCTTC.

The chain recombines TRBV4-1 with TRBJ2-2; 8 positions match TRBD1. The CDR3 totals 16 residues. Trimming took 5 bases from V and 7 from J; bases not matched to a gene: 12. CDR1 and CDR2 (germline): MGHRA, YSYEKL. The CDR3 bases are TGCGCCAGCAGCTCAGGGGGCCACCAGAGGATCGGGGAGCTGTTTTTT. Encoded protein: CASSSGGHQRIGELFF.

This chain joins TRBV5-1 and TRBJ1-3; 10 nucleotides match TRBD1. CDR1 is SGHRS, CDR2 YFSETQ, per germline. V shed 0 bases, J shed 4 bases, and the junction held 4 bases outside the gene matches. This CDR3 contains 16 residues. The CDR3 spells CASSLAGQGSGNTIYF. Written as DNA, the CDR3 is TGCGCCAGCAGCTTGGCGGGACAGGGGTCCGGAAACACCATATATTTT.

In its sample, this clone was seen once. The J gene is TRBJ2-1, the V gene TRBV4-1; 16 nucleotides line up with TRBD2. CDR3 length: 19 amino acids. The germline V gene has CDR1 MGHRA and CDR2 YSYEKL. With 5 bases clipped from V and 0 bases from J, the junction kept 7 bases outside the gene matches. The CDR3 DNA sequence: TGCGCCAGCAGCTTGGGACTAGCGGGGGGGTCGGTCTCCTACAATGAGCAGTTCTTC. Translation gives CASSLGLAGGSVSYNEQFF.

The chain recombines TRBV5-1 with TRBJ1-1; TRBD1 matches at 10 bases. CDR1 and CDR2 (germline): SGHRS, YFSETQ. This CDR3 has 16 amino acids. With 0 bases clipped from V and 7 bases from J, the junction kept 9 bases outside the gene matches. CDR3 loop: CASSLEGRQGAGEAFF. The CDR3 DNA is TGCGCCAGCAGCTTGGAAGGGCGACAGGGGGCCGGTGAAGCTTTCTTT.

This clone was picked up one time. The chain joins TRBV19 to TRBJ2-1, with 12 positions matching TRBD2. This CDR3 is 15 amino acids long. Unmatched junction bases numbered 6, after V lost 3 bases and J lost 9 bases. The germline CDR1 and CDR2 sequences are LNHDA and SQIVND (reference sequence). Written as DNA, the CDR3 is TGTGCCAGTAGTATGTCACTAGCGGGGGGCGGTGAGCAGTTCTTC. This encodes CASSMSLAGGGEQFF.

This clone was detected once. This chain uses TRBV7-2 with TRBJ1-6, with 7 bases fitting TRBD1. With V trimmed by 0 bases and J by 7 bases, 9 bases remained unmatched. The CDR3 has 17 amino acids. From germline, CDR1 is SGHTA and CDR2 FQGNSA. The CDR3 region is CASSLAWAGGGNSPLHF. CDR3 DNA: TGTGCCAGCAGCTTAGCCTGGGCAGGGGGAGGAAATTCACCCCTCCACTTT.

V and J are TRBV5-1 and TRBJ2-7; D is undetermined. The CDR3 is made up of 14 amino acids. V was trimmed by 4 bases and J by 6 bases, leaving 17 bases between them. Germline CDR1 reads SGHRS; CDR2 reads YFSETQ. CDR3 protein: CASSVGGIITEQYF. Written as DNA, the CDR3 is TGCGCCAGCAGCGTGGGCGGCATTATCACCGAGCAGTACTTC.

CDR3 nucleotides: TGTGCCAGTGGCGGGACAGGGACCTACGAGCAGTACTTC. Protein sequence: CASGGTGTYEQYF. The chain links TRBV19 to TRBJ2-7; TRBD1 aligns across 9 bases. The germline CDR1 and CDR2 sequences are LNHDA and SQIVND (reference sequence). V lost 8 bases to trimming and J lost 2 bases; unmatched junction nucleotides: 4. CDR3 size: 13 residues.

The DNA of the CDR3 is TGCGCCAGCAGCTTGGACAGGGCGTTAACCTATGGCTACACCTTC. It codes for CASSLDRALTYGYTF. The chain links TRBV5-1 to TRBJ1-2; weak D call: TRBD1 (6 bases). The CDR3 loop spans 15 amino acids. V was shortened by 0 bases and J by 4 bases, with 13 bases between the two germline ends. Germline values: CDR1 SGHRS, CDR2 YFSETQ.

The CDR3 region is CARSRAGLAPSTDTQYF. Written as DNA, the CDR3 is TGCGCCAGATCTCGTGCCGGACTAGCCCCTAGCACAGATACGCAGTATTTT. This sequence joins TRBV10-1 and TRBJ2-3; 8 bases line up with TRBD2. V lost 9 bases and J lost 0; bases outside the gene matches: 14. In germline, CDR1 is WNHNN, CDR2 SYGVQD (reference sequence). The CDR3 contains 17 residues.

This chain uses TRBV29-1 with TRBJ1-3, with a tentative D call TRBD1 (6 bases). Between the trimmed V and J ends, which lost 6 bases and 2 bases, there was a span of 17 bases. CDR1 is SQVTM and CDR2 is ANQGSEA in the germline V gene. The CDR3 is 15 residues long. CDR3 protein: CSVAPTGDTGNTIYF. The CDR3 nucleotides are TGCAGCGTCGCACCGACAGGCGATACTGGAAACACCATATATTTT.

This clone was recorded once. V is TRBV7-2 and J is TRBJ1-2; D ambiguous. The V gene's germline CDR1 is SGHTA and CDR2 FQGNSA. The V and J ends lost 5 bases and 3 bases respectively, with 13 bases between them. This CDR3 spans 14 amino acids. The CDR3 protein is CASSQPEVHYGYTF. The CDR3 DNA reads TGTGCCAGCAGCCAGCCTGAGGTACACTATGGCTACACCTTC.

V gene TRBV28 combines with J gene TRBJ2-7; the D gene is possibly TRBD2 (7 bases). The CDR3 extends over 14 amino acids. Germline lookup yields CDR1 MDHEN and CDR2 SYDVKM. V gave up 8 bases and J gave up 13 bases, with 27 bases separating them. Here the CDR3 reads CASEEFTATGGKYF. The DNA of the CDR3 is TGTGCCAGCGAAGAGTTCACCGCCACGGGGGGCAAATACTTC.

The V call is TRBV5-5, the J call TRBJ2-7, with 9 bases aligning to TRBD2. CDR3 length: 14 residues. The ends lost 4 bases at V and 3 bases at J; junction bases unmatched: 5. Per germline, CDR1 SGHKS and CDR2 YYEKEE (reference sequence). This CDR3 reads CASSRGLANYEQYF. Written as DNA, the CDR3 is TGTGCCAGCAGCAGAGGACTAGCGAACTACGAGCAGTACTTC.

The chain uses TRBV7-9 and TRBJ2-5; 10 bases line up with TRBD2. CDR3 length equals 18 residues. After removal of 5 bases from V and 5 bases from J, the junction contained 17 bases not matched to a gene. The germline CDR1 and CDR2 sequences are SEHNR and FQNEAQ (reference sequence). In nucleotides, the CDR3 is TGTGCCAGCAGCCAGGGAGTAGCGGGGGGCCTCGGGGCCGAGACCCAGTACTTC. Its translation is CASSQGVAGGLGAETQYF.

V is TRBV5-1 and J is TRBJ2-7; 7 nucleotides match TRBD2. The ends lost 2 bases at V and 1 base at J; junction bases unmatched: 6. Germline CDR1 is SGHRS and CDR2 is YFSETQ. The CDR3 is 15 amino acids. CDR3 DNA sequence: TGCGCCAGCAGCTTACAATCAGCGGGGTCCTACGAGCAGTACTTC. Amino acids: CASSLQSAGSYEQYF.

The chain joins TRBV6-4 to TRBJ2-2; TRBD2 matches 10 bases. Germline-derived CDR1 and CDR2 are MRHNA and SNTAGT. V shed 5 bases and J 3 bases; nucleotides not matched to a gene: 6. This CDR3 has 16 amino acids. CDR3 nucleotide sequence: TGTGCCAGCAGTACTGGACTAGCGGCCTACACCGGGGAGCTGTTTTTT. As protein: CASSTGLAAYTGELFF.